This T cell receptor beta chain is from a study of T-cell memory formation after mild COVID-19 (dated by TCRdb to the early 2020s). With regard to the full study: TCR sequence clusters from the two donors were largely donor specific. Two young, previously healthy adult volunteers, one female and one male, were included in the cohort. In two donors, T-cell clones that expanded and contracted after mild COVID-19 were tracked by sequencing TCRalpha and TCRbeta repertoires over time.

This sample was sequenced with an Illumina NovaSeq 6000. TCRalpha and TCRbeta cDNA libraries were constructed by 5'RACE with constant-segment primers, with sample barcodes and unique molecular identifiers being introduced. Trizol reagent was used to extract RNA from every sample. The libraries were amplified in two PCR steps, and the second step added a second sample barcode and Illumina TruSeq adapters. Libraries were sequenced on an Illumina NovaSeq with 2 x 150 bp paired-end reads. In the authors' own workflow: Reads were demultiplexed and collapsed into UMI-guided consensus sequences with migec v1.2.7. Using mixcr v2.1.11, the UMI consensuses were aligned to TRA and TRB V and J templates and assembled into clonotypes. A clonotype was counted as expanded or contracted only if both edgeR and NoisET called the change significant, with noise models trained on biological replicates. For edgeR calls, the thresholds were a false discovery rate-adjusted p below 0.01 and a log2 fold-change of 1. As an exploratory analysis of dynamics, PCA with hierarchical clustering was applied to max-normalized trajectories of the 1000 most abundant clonotypes. Separately sequenced CD4+ and CD8+ repertoires were used to assign the CD4 or CD8 phenotype of responding clones. The raw public reads went through TCRdb reprocessing: fastp at Q25, MiXCR clone calling, in-frame beta chains kept. Rows merge per CDR3 protein into single entries with the most common DNA and genes. The V and J calls come from TCRdb's annotation, not from the publication. For this sample the table gives hundreds of thousands of distinct CDR3 sequences, of which around 28% were detected only once. Together, the top ten hold roughly 14% of the sample.

As concerns this clonotype: Its antigen remains undetermined. No qualities accompany the bases; no much larger clone lies one base away.

What the authors observed across the whole study: SARS-CoV-2 specificity of the second-wave clones peaking on day 37 was not confirmed. The study included only a couple of mild cases, and larger cohorts that include severe cases with pre-infection samples were judged to be necessary. From day 15 to 85, contracting clones showed balanced CD4/CD8 phenotypes, whereas a second wave of clones that expanded from day 15 to 37 leaned towards CD4+. Some responding clones were detected in pre-infection memory, suggesting pre-existing cross-reactive memory T cells joined the SARS-CoV-2 response. Contracting CD4+ clones appeared mostly in the CM and EM memory subsets, whereas CD8+ clones were enriched in EMRA.

The germline V gene specifies LGHNT as CDR1 and FRNRAP as CDR2. The CDR3 runs 15 amino acids, cysteine and phenylalanine included. Only the CDR3 part of the read is kept: 45 bases, read in frame from the first base. Compared with germline, V lacks 6 bases and J lacks 10 bases; bases without a gene match: 15. Ficoll-Paque density gradient centrifugation was the method used to isolate PBMCs. The receptor was isolated from an adult woman who had mild COVID-19 (a few samples of this study predate the infection). The sample titles of this study are shuffled in the database, so cell type and time point are left out; the donor was told from shared clones. The specimen was PBMCs or a T cell subset sorted from them (not recorded which). Here the chain combines TRBV12-5 and TRBJ2-1, with TRBD2 matching 7 junction bases. The CDR3 is CASGSSGGPVIEQFF. The base sequence is TGTGCTAGTGGCTCTTCGGGAGGCCCGGTCATCGAGCAGTTCTTC.